The following is a T cell receptor (beta chain) sequence with its context. No antigen is known for it. This entry is derived from a study of OX40 agonist ivuxolimab in advanced cancers. Study in general: An agonistic human IgG2 monoclonal antibody against OX40 (CD134) was given. Each dose-escalation patient presented with hepatocellular carcinoma, melanoma, renal cell or head and neck cancer.

Whole-study findings and limits: It was not determined which antigens were specifically recognized by the peripheral T cells that had undergone clonal expansion.

Clones were sequenced by immunoSEQ multiplex PCR, and TCRdb holds only the in-frame ones, with some missing. The sample comprises approximately 66,000 clones, 85% of which are singletons, and about 0.83% rests with the top ten. The TCR originated in an adult with an advanced solid tumor such as melanoma, head and neck, liver or kidney cancer. The starting material was CD4+ or CD8+ T cells sorted from blood, obtained in a trial of the OX40 agonist ivuxolimab.

CDR3 protein: CSAELTGYLFF. Here the CDR3 DNA reads TGCAGCGCCGAGTTGACAGGGTATCTGTTTTTT. The chain carries TRBV29-1 and TRBJ1-4; the match to TRBD1 covers 7 bases. V shed 7 bases and J 14 bases; nucleotides not matched to a gene: 10. Germline V gives CDR1 SQVTM, CDR2 ANQGSEA. The CDR3 is made up of 11 amino acids.